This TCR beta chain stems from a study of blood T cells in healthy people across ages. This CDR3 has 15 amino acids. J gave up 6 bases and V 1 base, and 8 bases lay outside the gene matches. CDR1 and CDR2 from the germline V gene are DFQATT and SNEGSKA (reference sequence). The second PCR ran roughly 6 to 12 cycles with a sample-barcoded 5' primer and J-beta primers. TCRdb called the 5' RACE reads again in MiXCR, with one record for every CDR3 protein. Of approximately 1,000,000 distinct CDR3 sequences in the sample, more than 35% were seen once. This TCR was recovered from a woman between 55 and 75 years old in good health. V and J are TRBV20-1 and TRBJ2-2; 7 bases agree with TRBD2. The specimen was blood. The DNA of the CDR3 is TGCAGTGCTAGAGGGGGCGGGAGTAGGGCCGGGGAGCTGTTTTTT. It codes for CSARGGGSRAGELFF.